This T cell receptor beta chain was obtained from a study of cytomegalovirus exposure and HLA in healthy donors. Per the germline V gene, CDR1 is MNHNS and CDR2 is SASEGT. CDR3 size: 13 residues. The V gene end was trimmed by 7 bases and the J gene end by 3 bases; junction bases not matched to a gene: 6. 13 Jbeta primers and 60 Vbeta primers were used for the PCR. Assay used: immunoSEQ multiplex PCR; TCRdb lists only in-frame clones, some missing. The sample carries some 160,000 clones, 80% to 85% recorded once. The gene calls are TRBV6-1 and TRBJ2-7; 7 nucleotides align to TRBD1. Specimen: PBMCs. This TCR derives from a woman aged 18-29 years in good health and CMV-seronegative. This chain's CDR3 is CASTRQGNYEQYF. As DNA, the CDR3 is TGTGCCAGCACGAGACAGGGAAACTACGAGCAGTACTTC.